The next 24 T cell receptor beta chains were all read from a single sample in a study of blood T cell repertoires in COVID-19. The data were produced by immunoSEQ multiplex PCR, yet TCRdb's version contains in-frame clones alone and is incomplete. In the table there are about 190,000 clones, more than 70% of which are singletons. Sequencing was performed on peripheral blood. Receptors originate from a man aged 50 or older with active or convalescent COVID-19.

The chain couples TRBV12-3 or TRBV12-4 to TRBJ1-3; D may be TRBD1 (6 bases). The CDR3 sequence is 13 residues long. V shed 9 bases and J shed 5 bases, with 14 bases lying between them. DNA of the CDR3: TGTGCCAGTTCCACAGGGTCCCGAAACACCATATATTTT. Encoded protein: CASSTGSRNTIYF.

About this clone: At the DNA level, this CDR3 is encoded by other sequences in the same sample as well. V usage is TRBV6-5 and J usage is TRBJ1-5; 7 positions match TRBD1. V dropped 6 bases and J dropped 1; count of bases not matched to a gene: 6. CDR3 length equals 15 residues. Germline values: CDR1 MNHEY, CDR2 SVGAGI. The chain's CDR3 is CASRRQGSSNQPQHF. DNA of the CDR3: TGTGCCAGCAGACGACAGGGTAGCAGCAATCAGCCCCAGCATTTT.

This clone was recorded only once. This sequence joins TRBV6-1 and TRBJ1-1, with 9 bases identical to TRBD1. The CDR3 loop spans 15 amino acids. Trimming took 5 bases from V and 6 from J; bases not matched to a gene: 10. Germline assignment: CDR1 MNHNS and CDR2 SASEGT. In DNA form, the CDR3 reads TGTGCCAGCAGTAACACGGGACAGGGTGTGCCTGAAGCTTTCTTT. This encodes CASSNTGQGVPEAFF.

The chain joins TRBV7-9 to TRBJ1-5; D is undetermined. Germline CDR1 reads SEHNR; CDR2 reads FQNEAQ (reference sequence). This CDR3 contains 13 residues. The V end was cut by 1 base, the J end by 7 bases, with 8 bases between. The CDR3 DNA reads TGTGCCAGCAGCTTAGTAGCCGGACAGCCCCAGCATTTT. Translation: CASSLVAGQPQHF.

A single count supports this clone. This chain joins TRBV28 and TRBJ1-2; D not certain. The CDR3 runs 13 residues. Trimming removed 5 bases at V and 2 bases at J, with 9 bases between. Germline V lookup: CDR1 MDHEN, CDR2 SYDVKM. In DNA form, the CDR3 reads TGTGCCAGCAGTCTTTCCCTAAACTATGGCTACACCTTC. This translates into CASSLSLNYGYTF.

The CDR3 here is CASSLSGQGRSGNTIYF. In nucleotides, the CDR3 is TGTGCCAGCAGTTTATCCGGACAGGGGAGGTCTGGAAACACCATATATTTT. The V call is TRBV27, the J call TRBJ1-3; 9 bases are shared with TRBD1. In germline, CDR1 is MNHEY, CDR2 SMNVEV (reference sequence). The CDR3 extends over 17 amino acids. The V segment lost 0 bases and the J segment 1 base; nucleotides outside the gene matches: 4.

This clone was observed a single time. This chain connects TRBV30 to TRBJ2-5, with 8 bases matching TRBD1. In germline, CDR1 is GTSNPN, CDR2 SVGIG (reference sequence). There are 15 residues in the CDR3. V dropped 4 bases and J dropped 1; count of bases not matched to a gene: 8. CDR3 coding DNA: TGTGCCTGGACCCCAGGGGGCCCTTTCCAAGAGACCCAGTACTTC. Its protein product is CAWTPGGPFQETQYF. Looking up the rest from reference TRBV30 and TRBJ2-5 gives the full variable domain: SQTIHQWPATLVQPVGSPLSLECTVEGTSNPNLYWYRQAAGRGLQLLFYSVGIGQISSEVPQNLSASRPQDRQFILSSKKLLLSDSGFYLCAWTPGGPFQETQYFGPGTRLLVL.

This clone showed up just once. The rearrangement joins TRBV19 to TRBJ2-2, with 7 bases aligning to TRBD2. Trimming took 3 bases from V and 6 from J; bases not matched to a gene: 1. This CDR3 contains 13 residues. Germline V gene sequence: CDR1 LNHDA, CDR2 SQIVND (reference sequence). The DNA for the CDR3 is TGTGCCAGTAGTATGGGGGGGGCCGGGGAGCTGTTTTTT. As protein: CASSMGGAGELFF. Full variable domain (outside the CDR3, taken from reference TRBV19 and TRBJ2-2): DGGITQSPKYLFRKEGQNVTLSCEQNLNHDAMYWYRQDPGQGLRLIYYSQIVNDFQKGDIAEGYSVSREKKESFPLTVTSAQKNPTAFYLCASSMGGAGELFFGEGSRLTVL.

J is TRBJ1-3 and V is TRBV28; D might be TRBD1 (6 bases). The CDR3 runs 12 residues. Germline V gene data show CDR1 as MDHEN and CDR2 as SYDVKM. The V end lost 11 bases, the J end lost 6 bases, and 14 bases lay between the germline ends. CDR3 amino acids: CASRGGLNTIYF. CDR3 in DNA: TGTGCCTCGCGGGGGGGGCTAAACACCATATATTTT. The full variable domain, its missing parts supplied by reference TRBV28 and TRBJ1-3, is DVKVTQSSRYLVKRTGEKVFLECVQDMDHENMFWYRQDPGLGLRLIYFSYDVKMKEKGDIPEGYSVSREKKERFSLILESASTNQTSMYLCASRGGLNTIYFGEGSWLTVV.

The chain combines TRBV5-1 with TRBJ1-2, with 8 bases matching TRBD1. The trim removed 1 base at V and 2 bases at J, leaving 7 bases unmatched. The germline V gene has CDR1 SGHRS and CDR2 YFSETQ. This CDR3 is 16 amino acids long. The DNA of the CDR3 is TGCGCCAGCAGCTTGTGGAGCTGGACAGGGAACTATGGCTACACCTTC. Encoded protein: CASSLWSWTGNYGYTF.

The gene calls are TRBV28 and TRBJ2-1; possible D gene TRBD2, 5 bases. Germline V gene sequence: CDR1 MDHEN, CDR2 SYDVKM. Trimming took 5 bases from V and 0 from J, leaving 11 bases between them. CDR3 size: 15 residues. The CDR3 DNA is TGTGCCAGCAGTCTGGACTCGCGCTCCTACAATGAGCAGTTCTTC. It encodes CASSLDSRSYNEQFF.

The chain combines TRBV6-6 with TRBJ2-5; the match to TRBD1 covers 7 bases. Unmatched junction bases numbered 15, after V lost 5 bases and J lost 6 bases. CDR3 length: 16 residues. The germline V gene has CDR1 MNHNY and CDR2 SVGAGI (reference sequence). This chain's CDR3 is CASSTTERGQGKTQYF. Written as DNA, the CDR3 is TGTGCCAGCAGTACAACTGAAAGGGGGCAGGGAAAGACCCAGTACTTC.

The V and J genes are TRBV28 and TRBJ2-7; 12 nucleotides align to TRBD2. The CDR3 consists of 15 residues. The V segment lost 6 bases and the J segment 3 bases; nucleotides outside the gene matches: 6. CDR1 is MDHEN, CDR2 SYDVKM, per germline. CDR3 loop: CASRLTSGRNYEQYF. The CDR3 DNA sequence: TGTGCCAGCAGACTAACTAGCGGGAGGAACTACGAGCAGTACTTC.

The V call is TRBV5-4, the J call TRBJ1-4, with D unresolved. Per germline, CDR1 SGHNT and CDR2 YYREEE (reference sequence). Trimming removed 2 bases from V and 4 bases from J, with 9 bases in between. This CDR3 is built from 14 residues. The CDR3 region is CASSFRGFNEKLFF. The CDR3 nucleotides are TGTGCCAGCAGCTTTCGGGGATTTAATGAAAAACTGTTTTTT.

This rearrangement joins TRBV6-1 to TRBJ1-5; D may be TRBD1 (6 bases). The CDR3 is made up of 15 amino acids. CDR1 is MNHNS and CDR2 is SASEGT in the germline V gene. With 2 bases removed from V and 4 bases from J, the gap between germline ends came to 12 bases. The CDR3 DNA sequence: TGTGCCAGCAGTGAAACCCGACAGGCAAATCAGCCCCAGCATTTT. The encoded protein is CASSETRQANQPQHF.

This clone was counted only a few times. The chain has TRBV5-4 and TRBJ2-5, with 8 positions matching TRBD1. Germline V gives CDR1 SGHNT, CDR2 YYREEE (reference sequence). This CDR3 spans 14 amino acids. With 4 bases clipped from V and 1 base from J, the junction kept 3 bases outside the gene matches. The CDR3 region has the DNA TGTGCCAGCAGCCGCACAGGGGGCCAAGAGACCCAGTACTTC. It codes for CASSRTGGQETQYF.

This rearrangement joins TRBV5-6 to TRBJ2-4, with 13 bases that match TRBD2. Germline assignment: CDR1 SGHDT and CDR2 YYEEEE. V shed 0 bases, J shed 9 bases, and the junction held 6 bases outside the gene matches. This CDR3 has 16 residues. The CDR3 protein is CASSLELAGGPSIQYF. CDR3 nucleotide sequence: TGTGCCAGCAGCTTGGAACTAGCGGGGGGGCCGAGCATTCAGTACTTC.

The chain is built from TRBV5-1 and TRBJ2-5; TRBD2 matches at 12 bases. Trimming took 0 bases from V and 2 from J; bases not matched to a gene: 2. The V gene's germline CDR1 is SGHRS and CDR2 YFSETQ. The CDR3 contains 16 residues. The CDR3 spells CASSLGLAGAQETQYF. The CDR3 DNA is TGCGCCAGCAGCTTGGGACTAGCGGGAGCACAAGAGACCCAGTACTTC.

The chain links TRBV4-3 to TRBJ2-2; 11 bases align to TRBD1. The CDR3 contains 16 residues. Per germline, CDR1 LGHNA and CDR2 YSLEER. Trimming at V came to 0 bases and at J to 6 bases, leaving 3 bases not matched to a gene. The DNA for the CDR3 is TGCGCCAGCAGCCAAGATCCGGGACAGGGGGCCGGGGAGCTGTTTTTT. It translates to CASSQDPGQGAGELFF.

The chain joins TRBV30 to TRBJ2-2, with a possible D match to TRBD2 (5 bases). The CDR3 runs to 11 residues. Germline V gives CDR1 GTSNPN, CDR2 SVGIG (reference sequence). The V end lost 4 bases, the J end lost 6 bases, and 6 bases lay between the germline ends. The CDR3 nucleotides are TGTGCCTGGATGGAGGCCGGGGAGCTGTTTTTT. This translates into CAWMEAGELFF.

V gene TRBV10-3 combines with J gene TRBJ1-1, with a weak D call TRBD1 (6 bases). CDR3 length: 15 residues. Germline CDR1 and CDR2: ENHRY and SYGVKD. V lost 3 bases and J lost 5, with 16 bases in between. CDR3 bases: TGTGCCATCAGTGAAAGGGGGACCCGGGAAACTGAAGCTTTCTTT. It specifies CAISERGTRETEAFF.

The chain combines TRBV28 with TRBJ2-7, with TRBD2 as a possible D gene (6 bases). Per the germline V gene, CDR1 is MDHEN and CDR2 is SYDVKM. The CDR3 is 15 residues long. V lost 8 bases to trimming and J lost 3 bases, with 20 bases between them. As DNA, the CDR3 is TGTGCCAGCCACGAACGGGGGAGAACCCTCTACGAGCAGTACTTC. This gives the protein CASHERGRTLYEQYF. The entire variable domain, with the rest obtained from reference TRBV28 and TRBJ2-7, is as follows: DVKVTQSSRYLVKRTGEKVFLECVQDMDHENMFWYRQDPGLGLRLIYFSYDVKMKEKGDIPEGYSVSREKKERFSLILESASTNQTSMYLCASHERGRTLYEQYFGPGTRLTVT.

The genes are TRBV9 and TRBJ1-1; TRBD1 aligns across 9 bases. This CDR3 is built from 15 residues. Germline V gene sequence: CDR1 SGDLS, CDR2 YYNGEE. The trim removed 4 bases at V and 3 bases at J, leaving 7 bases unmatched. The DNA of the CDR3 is TGTGCCAGCAGCCCACAGGGGGCGCGTCACACTGAAGCTTTCTTT. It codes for CASSPQGARHTEAFF.

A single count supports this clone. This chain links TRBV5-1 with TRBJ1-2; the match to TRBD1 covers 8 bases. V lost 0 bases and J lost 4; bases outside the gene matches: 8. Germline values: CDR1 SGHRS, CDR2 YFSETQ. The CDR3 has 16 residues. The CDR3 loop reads CASSLEGQGARYGYTF. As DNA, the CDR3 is TGCGCCAGCAGCTTGGAGGGGCAGGGGGCTCGCTATGGCTACACCTTC. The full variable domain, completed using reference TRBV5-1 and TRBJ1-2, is KAGVTQTPRYLIKTRGQQVTLSCSPISGHRSVSWYQQTPGQGLQFLFEYFSETQRNKGNFPGRFSGRQFSNSRSEMNVSTLELGDSALYLCASSLEGQGARYGYTFGSGTRLTVV.